This T cell receptor (beta chain) was captured in a study of cytotoxic CD8 clonotypes in ibrutinib-treated CLL. Clones were sequenced by immunoSEQ multiplex PCR, and TCRdb holds only the in-frame ones, with some missing. The sample includes around 150,000 clones, 80% of them seen just once. The study, taken as a whole, reports: Clonality measured at baseline exceeded age-matched healthy donors, tracking circulating CD8+ T-cell counts.

On this clone: The antigen is not known.

TCR beta library input comprised around 2 micrograms of genomic DNA from cryopreserved PBMCs. The sample here was PBMCs, taken after 36 months of ibrutinib treatment. The source of this sequence is a human donor with chronic lymphocytic leukemia.

The DNA of the CDR3 is TGCAGCGTTGAAAACTACAATGAGCAGTTCTTC. It yields the protein CSVENYNEQFF. The chain has TRBV29-1 and TRBJ2-1; D is undetermined. Trimming cost V 2 bases and J 3 bases, with 2 bases left between them. The CDR3 is made up of 11 amino acids. The germline V gene has CDR1 SQVTM and CDR2 ANQGSEA.